This is a list of T cell receptor beta chains from one sample in a study of early T cells in non-severe SARS-CoV-2 infection. From the 5' RACE reads, TCRdb called clonotypes with MiXCR, one entry per CDR3 protein. The sample holds fewer than 60,000 distinct CDR3 sequences, 9% to 9.5% seen once. Sequences were obtained from whole blood. Receptors were obtained from an adult who was a healthcare worker with PCR-confirmed SARS-CoV-2 infection or an uninfected control (not recorded which). Both conserved end residues are part of each CDR3. A D gene is named only where the DNA matches it firmly. Clone size appears in some rows only: once, few, many, or a class for an expanded clone.

size	V	D	J	DNA	CDR3
NA	TRBV29-1	NA	TRBJ2-7	TGCAGCGTTTGGAGCCCGGACACCTACGAGCAGTACTTC	CSVWSPDTYEQYF
many	TRBV4-2	TRBD1	TRBJ1-2	TGTGCCAGCAGCCAAGTGGTTCTGCAGGGGGCGTTTGGCTACACCTTC	CASSQVVLQGAFGYTF
many	TRBV29-1	NA	TRBJ2-3	TGCAGCGTCAGAGGAGGTACCACAGATACGCAGTATTTT	CSVRGGTTDTQYF
many	TRBV20-1	NA	TRBJ1-5	TGCAGTGCTAGTTCGGGACAAATTAGCAATCAGCCCCAGCATTTT	CSASSGQISNQPQHF
few	TRBV6-4	NA	TRBJ2-2	TGTGCCAGCAGTGAACAGGGGAACACCGGGGAGCTGTTTTTT	CASSEQGNTGELFF
many	TRBV20-1	NA	TRBJ1-5	TGCAGTGCTAGCCACCAACAGGTCCTTAATAGCAATCAGCCCCAGCATTTT	CSASHQQVLNSNQPQHF
NA	TRBV7-9	NA	TRBJ1-1	TGTGCCAGCAGCTTAGGGGACGCTGAAGCTTTCTTT	CASSLGDAEAFF
many	TRBV6-5	TRBD1	TRBJ1-6	TGTGCCAGCGCAGGATCACAGGGGGCCTATAATTCACCCCTCCACTTT	CASAGSQGAYNSPLHF
many	TRBV20-1	TRBD2	TRBJ2-3	TGCAGTGCTAGAGATGCGGAAGCGGGAGCAAGAGATACGCAGTATTTT	CSARDAEAGARDTQYF
many	TRBV11-2	NA	TRBJ1-2	TGTGCCAGCAGCTCCTCTGGATATGGCTACACCTTC	CASSSSGYGYTF
many	TRBV7-3	TRBD2	TRBJ2-1	TGTGCCAGCAGCTTAGGCGGGAGGAACAATGAGCAGTTCTTC	CASSLGGRNNEQFF
NA	TRBV7-3	NA	TRBJ1-6	TGTGCCAGCAGCTTGGGGGGCGAGACTTCACCCCTCCACTTT	CASSLGGETSPLHF
NA	TRBV12-3/TRBV12-4	NA	TRBJ1-6	TGTGCCAGCAGTCCGTGGCCGTCGCCCCTCCACTTT	CASSPWPSPLHF
many	TRBV20-1	TRBD2	TRBJ2-7	TGCAGTGCTAGAGATGGGACTAGCGCTGGATACGAGCAGTACTTC	CSARDGTSAGYEQYF
many	TRBV7-3	NA	TRBJ1-1	TGTGCCAGGACCGGGCCCACGGACACTGAAGCTTTCTTT	CARTGPTDTEAFF
many	TRBV12-3/TRBV12-4	NA	TRBJ1-4	TGTGCCAGCAGTTCCAGTGTGGGGGATGAAAAACTGTTTTTT	CASSSSVGDEKLFF
many	TRBV6-1	NA	TRBJ1-1	TGTGCCAGCAGTGAATTAGGGGGAAGCACTGAAGCTTTCTTT	CASSELGGSTEAFF
NA	TRBV4-3	NA	TRBJ2-7	TGCGCCAGCAGCCCCGGGGGAAGCTCCTACGAGCAGTACTTC	CASSPGGSSYEQYF
many	TRBV27	NA	TRBJ2-6	TGTGCCAGCAGTTCGGACAGACCCTCTGGGGCCAACGTCCTGACTTTC	CASSSDRPSGANVLTF
many	TRBV29-1	TRBD1	TRBJ2-5	TGCAGCGTTGACGGACAGGGGGCTTTTGGAGAGACCCAGTACTTC	CSVDGQGAFGETQYF
many	TRBV19	TRBD2	TRBJ2-1	TGTGCCAGTAGTATAAGTAGCGGGGCGGATGAGCAGTTCTTC	CASSISSGADEQFF
NA	TRBV5-4	NA	TRBJ2-3	TGTGCCAGCAGTTCGGACTGGGCCACAGATACGCAGTATTTT	CASSSDWATDTQYF
few	TRBV27	NA	TRBJ1-2	TGTGCCAGCAGTTCCCGCCCCGAATACGGCTACACCTTC	CASSSRPEYGYTF
NA	TRBV5-1	NA	TRBJ2-1	TGCGCCAGCAGCTTGGAGGGCTACTCCTACAATGAGCAGTTCTTC	CASSLEGYSYNEQFF
few	TRBV20-1	NA	TRBJ2-1	TGCAGTGCTAGAGATCTGGAGGCAGTCATTCACAATGAGCAGTTCTTC	CSARDLEAVIHNEQFF
few	TRBV27	NA	TRBJ2-3	TGTGCCAGCAGTTTACCAGGGTCCATTACGTATTTT	CASSLPGSITYF
many	TRBV25-1	TRBD1	TRBJ2-3	TGTGCCAGCAGTGAATACAGGGGGCAAGATACGCAGTATTTT	CASSEYRGQDTQYF
many	TRBV11-1	TRBD2	TRBJ2-1	TGTGCCAGCAGCGTAAGAGCTAGCGGGGGTTGGGATGAGCAGTTCTTC	CASSVRASGGWDEQFF
NA	TRBV9	NA	TRBJ2-1	TGTGCCAGCAGCGTAGAACACTCCTACAATGAGCAGTTCTTC	CASSVEHSYNEQFF
few	TRBV6-2/TRBV6-3	NA	TRBJ2-7	TGTGCCAGCAGTCCTAACCCCGCGCGAGAGCAGTACTTC	CASSPNPAREQYF
many	TRBV7-8	TRBD1	TRBJ2-3	TGTGCCAGCAGCTTAACCATTAGGGGGGACAGGGGAGCAGATACGCAGTATTTT	CASSLTIRGDRGADTQYF
many	TRBV29-1	TRBD1	TRBJ2-1	TGCAGCGTTGGACAGGGGCCTGACTACAATGAGCAGTTCTTC	CSVGQGPDYNEQFF
NA	TRBV6-1	NA	TRBJ1-1	TGTGCCAGCAGCCCCTGGTATCAGGGTAGTGAAGCTTTCTTT	CASSPWYQGSEAFF
many	TRBV11-2	NA	TRBJ2-3	TGTGCCAGCAGCTTACCTAGCACAGATACGCAGTATTTT	CASSLPSTDTQYF
NA	TRBV29-1	TRBD1	TRBJ2-1	TGCAGCGTTGAGGGACAGATAGACAATGAGCAGTTCTTC	CSVEGQIDNEQFF
many	TRBV12-3/TRBV12-4	TRBD1	TRBJ2-1	TGTGCCAGCAGTCCAGGACAGGACGTTAATGAGCAGTTCTTC	CASSPGQDVNEQFF
many	TRBV6-2/TRBV6-3	TRBD1	TRBJ1-5	TGTGCCAGCAGCCCAGGGGGCGGTTCGTCCTACCACGATCAGCCCCAGCATTTT	CASSPGGGSSYHDQPQHF
many	TRBV29-1	NA	TRBJ1-2	TGCAGCGTTGGGACTAACTATGGCTACACCTTC	CSVGTNYGYTF
many	TRBV6-2/TRBV6-3	NA	TRBJ1-1	TGTGCCAGCACCAAAGTCCCGCAGGGGAGGACTGAAGCTTTCTTT	CASTKVPQGRTEAFF
many	TRBV14	NA	TRBJ2-1	TGTGCCAGCAGCCAAGTTTACGCTAGAGGGGTTTACAATGAGCAGTTCTTC	CASSQVYARGVYNEQFF
many	TRBV12-3/TRBV12-4	NA	TRBJ1-5	TGTGCCAGCAGTTTTCACGGGGCAAGCGGCGTCAGGCCCCAGCATTTT	CASSFHGASGVRPQHF
many	TRBV20-1	NA	TRBJ2-3	TGCAGTGCTAGTAGTACCCACCATCGGGCAGATACGCAGTATTTT	CSASSTHHRADTQYF
NA	TRBV7-2	NA	TRBJ1-1	TGTGCCAGCAGCACGCGGCAAGACCCAGAAGCTTTCTTT	CASSTRQDPEAFF
NA	TRBV20-1	NA	TRBJ2-3	TGCAGTGCTAGAGAGACCGGGCCGACAGATACGCAGTATTTT	CSARETGPTDTQYF
many	TRBV24-1	NA	TRBJ2-1	TGTGCCACCAGGAGAGGAGGGTTCGACAATGAGCAGTTCTTC	CATRRGGFDNEQFF
many	TRBV7-2	NA	TRBJ1-5	TGTGCCAGCAGCTTAGTCATAGGGGTCGGGCCCCAGCATTTT	CASSLVIGVGPQHF
many	TRBV27	NA	TRBJ2-5	TGTGCCAGCAGAAGAGTAAACCAAGAGACCCAGTACTTC	CASRRVNQETQYF
many	TRBV7-2	NA	TRBJ2-7	TGTGCCAGCGGGAGAGGGTACGAGCAGTACTTC	CASGRGYEQYF
many	TRBV20-1	NA	TRBJ1-2	TGCAGTGCTAGAGATCCGTTGGCCCCACCTAACTATGGCTACACCTTC	CSARDPLAPPNYGYTF
few	TRBV5-1	NA	TRBJ2-3	TGCGCCAGCAGCCTAGCGAATGCAGATACGCAGTATTTT	CASSLANADTQYF
NA	TRBV28	NA	TRBJ1-2	TGTGCCAGCAGTGGACCGGGACATAACTATGGCTACACCTTC	CASSGPGHNYGYTF
NA	TRBV20-1	NA	TRBJ2-4	TGCAGTGTGAGAAGCTTACTAGCCAAAAACATTCAGTACTTC	CSVRSLLAKNIQYF
many	TRBV30	NA	TRBJ2-7	TGTGCCTGGAGCGAGGGGCTTTCCTACGAGCAGTACTTC	CAWSEGLSYEQYF
many	TRBV5-4	NA	TRBJ1-5	TGTGCCAGCAGCTTGCCTAATCAGCCCCAGCATTTT	CASSLPNQPQHF
many	TRBV13	TRBD2	TRBJ2-1	TGTGCCAGCAGCTTAGGGACTAGCGGGGGGACATACAATGAGCAGTTCTTC	CASSLGTSGGTYNEQFF
many	TRBV6-2/TRBV6-3	NA	TRBJ1-4	TGTGCCAGCAGATCCCACAGGGAACCGCTTTCAACTAATGAAAAACTGTTTTTT	CASRSHREPLSTNEKLFF
few	TRBV10-3	NA	TRBJ2-3	TGTGCCATCAGTGAGAAGGCGGATACGCAGTATTTT	CAISEKADTQYF